This T cell receptor (beta chain) was recovered during a study of T cell responses to AZD1222 COVID-19 vaccine (dated by TCRdb to the early 2020s). Notes on the research overall: AZD1222 recipients whose second dose came at about 4 weeks and those whose second dose came at about 12 weeks were combined into one group, since spike-specific TCR depth and breadth did not differ between the two schedules. A total of 240 or so trial participants underwent TCR sequencing, of whom about 210 had received two doses of AZD1222 and around 25 had received two doses of the MenACWY control vaccine. Trial participants were enrolled by age into subgroups of 18-55, 56-69 and 70-plus years, and around 150, 29 and 61 TCR-sequenced participants, respectively, were included in these subgroups.

The time point label, read with the paper, signifies: baseline before first vaccination. Vaccinee samples were obtained from the UK trials COV001 and COV002, which included a single-blind randomized controlled phase 2/3 trial of AZD1222 (ChAdOx1 nCoV-19) in healthy adults. For TCRbeta chain sequencing, PBMC samples were collected from trial participants at day 0 and at day 28 after the second dose. Paper-wide results and their limitations: Because no day 14 peak-response samples were available, repertoires were characterized only after the peak T cell response. After two AZD1222 doses, both the breadth and the depth of spike-specific TCRs were significantly higher than at day 0 and than in MenACWY recipients. Conclusions about previously exposed vaccinees were limited because only a handful of AZD1222 recipients were SARS-CoV-2 seropositive at baseline. CD4 TCRs associated with the vaccine covered the entire spike protein, and the dominant responses were in regions 160-218 and 743-854. The 56-69-year group was small, and its depth increase did not reach significance, likely because of low power. Participants were mostly white British and included more females than males, and it was suggested by the authors that clonal diversity may have been underestimated. Epitopes outside the regions mutated in the B.1.351 and B.1.1.7 variants were reportedly recognized by nearly half of the unique spike-specific TCRs.

The CDR3 regions of human TCRbeta chains were analyzed by immunosequencing. As for the original processing: TCRs in the repertoires were compared against a reference library of SARS-CoV-2-specific TCRs that had been generated with the MIRA antigen-specificity platform. Breadth was defined as the fraction of unique TCRs that were SARS-CoV-2-associated. Depth was defined as the fraction of total T cells that were SARS-CoV-2-associated. Using the MIRA data, each spike-specific TCR was assigned both to the spike region to which the TCR was reactive and to a CD4 or CD8 class. Log10-transformed breadth and depth values were compared by one-way ANOVA with Sidak's multiple comparisons tests. Imported from immuneACCESS, the table was reduced by TCRdb to in-frame sequences with V and J called. These copies leave out some clones; in studies compared against another copy, an unresolved V gene accounts for under half, and the cause of the remainder is not known. That table gives V, J and clone size, and the DNA gave D and trimming. For this sample the table gives 90,000 to 130,000 clones, of which roughly 80% were detected only once. The ten largest clones capture around 9.9% of the sample.

Unmatched junction bases come to 15, with V trimmed by 5 bases and J by 3 bases. Measured from the cysteine to the phenylalanine, the CDR3 is 18 residues long. The CDR3 DNA has 54 bases and is translated from base 1. Via the germline V gene (reference sequence), CDR1 is MNHEY and CDR2 SMNVEV. This clone was found once. It has no known antigen specificity. Per-base qualities were not stored, and no clone one base away is much larger. This clonotype was sampled from an adult in good health. The input for sequencing was peripheral blood, taken on day 0 of AZD1222 vaccination. The V and J genes are TRBV27 and TRBJ2-7, with 11 bases aligning to TRBD1. The CDR3 has the sequence CASSVGQGAFFPGYEQYF. The bases are TGTGCCAGCAGTGTCGGACAGGGGGCGTTTTTCCCAGGCTACGAGCAGTACTTC.